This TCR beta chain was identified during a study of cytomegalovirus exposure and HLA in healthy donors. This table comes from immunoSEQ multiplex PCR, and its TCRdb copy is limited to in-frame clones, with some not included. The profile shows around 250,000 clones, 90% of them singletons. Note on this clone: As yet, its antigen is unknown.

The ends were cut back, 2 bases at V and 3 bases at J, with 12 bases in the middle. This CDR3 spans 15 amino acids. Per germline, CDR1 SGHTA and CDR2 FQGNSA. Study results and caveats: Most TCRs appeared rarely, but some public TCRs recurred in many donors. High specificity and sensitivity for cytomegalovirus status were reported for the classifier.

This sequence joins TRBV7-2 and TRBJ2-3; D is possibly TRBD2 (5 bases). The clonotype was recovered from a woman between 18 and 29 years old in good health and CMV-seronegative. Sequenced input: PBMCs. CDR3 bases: TGTGCCAGCAGCTTATTCGGGGTGGCGACAGATACGCAGTATTTT. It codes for CASSLFGVATDTQYF.